This TCR beta chain was sequenced during a study of T cell repertoires in aging, cancer and after chemotherapy. Study in general: Clear clonal overlap appeared across healthy donor samples taken over several months to years. The study's findings and limits: In each cancer cohort, median generation probability increased across chemotherapy, suggesting thymic output rebounded. Loss of evenness, beyond lost richness, contributed to age-related TCR diversity decline in cancer patients.

TCR beta rearrangements were amplified from peripheral blood genomic DNA. This clonotype qualifies as medium-sized. What it binds is not known. Multiplex touch-down PCR with TRB-A/B primers amplified rearranged V-D-J TRB sequences. TCRdb fed the multiplex PCR reads into MiXCR, producing one record per CDR3 protein. The sample shows approximately 6,400 distinct CDR3 sequences, less than 25% of them seen only once. The receptor comes from a human donor in good health. The sequenced sample was blood.

CDR3 amino acids: CASSRSDRSAGSPLHF. DNA for the CDR3: TGTGCCAGCAGCCGATCCGACAGGTCGGCGGGTTCACCCCTCCACTTT. V and J are TRBV4-2 and TRBJ1-6; possibly TRBD1 for D (6 bases). CDR1 and CDR2 (germline): LGHNA, YNFKEQ. Trimming took off 4 bases at V and 9 bases at J, with 19 bases between the two ends. The CDR3 is 16 amino acids.